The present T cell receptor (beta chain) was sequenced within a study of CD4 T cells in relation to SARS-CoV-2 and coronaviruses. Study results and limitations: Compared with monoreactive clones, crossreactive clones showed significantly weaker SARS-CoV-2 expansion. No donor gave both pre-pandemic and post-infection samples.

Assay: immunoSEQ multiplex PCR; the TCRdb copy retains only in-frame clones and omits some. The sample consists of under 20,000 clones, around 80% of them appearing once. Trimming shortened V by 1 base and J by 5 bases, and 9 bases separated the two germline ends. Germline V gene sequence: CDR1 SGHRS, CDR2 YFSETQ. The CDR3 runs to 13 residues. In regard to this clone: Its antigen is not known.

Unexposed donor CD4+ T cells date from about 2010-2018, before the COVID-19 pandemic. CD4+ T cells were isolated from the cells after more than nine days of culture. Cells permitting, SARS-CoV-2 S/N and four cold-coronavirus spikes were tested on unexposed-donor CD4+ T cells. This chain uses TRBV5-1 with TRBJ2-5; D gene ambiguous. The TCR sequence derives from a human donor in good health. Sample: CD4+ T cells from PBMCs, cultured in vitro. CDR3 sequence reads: CASSLQGSETQYF. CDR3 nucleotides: TGCGCCAGCAGCTTGCAAGGGTCGGAGACCCAGTACTTC.